The TCR beta chain described here comes from a study of blood T cell repertoires in COVID-19 (dated by TCRdb to the early 2020s). Looking at the study overall: Samples covering the acute and convalescent phases of COVID-19 were provided by collaborators in the United States, Italy and Spain. The material from the prospective study consisted of cDNA or gDNA derived from T cells, B-cell-depleted T cells, or PBMCs. The repertoires were released in a freely available public database intended as a resource for research on the immune response to SARS-CoV-2. Samples were obtained from the ongoing ImmuneRACE study (first 160 participants) and from about 1,300 subjects provided by 6 global collaborators. Sample metadata almost always included a de-identified subject ID, COVID-19 status, age in years and sex. Where available, HLA class I and class II types were obtained from metadata supplied by the sample provider rather than from assay-based typing. Subjects who had been exposed to COVID-19, were actively infected with it, or had recovered from it provided the deeply sampled blood TCRbeta repertoires that made up the dataset. The paper's findings and limits, for the study overall: Clinical and demographic metadata were provided uncurated, with the amount varying by source and participant.

A distance of 5 bases separates the germline ends of V and J, which lose 3 bases and 1 base respectively. Its CDR3 holds 13 amino acids, cysteine through phenylalanine. The sequence is cut down to CDR3 DNA, 39 bases in frame from base 1. CDR1 and CDR2 were assigned from the germline V gene as KGHDR and SFDVKD. Participants in the prospective study were aged about 18 to 100 years, lived in some 24 United States geographic areas, and enrolled through a virtual design. In the prospective study, cohorts were assigned on the basis of participant-reported clinical history obtained from a screening survey and a study questionnaire. ImmuneRACE Cohort 3 recovered participants were defined by two consecutive negative NP/OP PCR tests, healthcare professional clearance, or symptom resolution. In the prospective study, whole blood, serum and a nasopharyngeal or oropharyngeal swab were collected from each participant by mobile phlebotomists. Participants in the prospective study had the option to provide additional blood draws and questionnaires over a 2-month period. Blood samples from the prospective study were shipped frozen or at room temperature prior to DNA extraction.

TCRbeta CDR3 regions were amplified from genomic DNA using the immunoSEQ Assay, a bias-controlled multiplex PCR. For the original study's pipeline: The number of nucleated cells in each sample was estimated by amplification of reference gene primers within the assay. To quantify the absolute abundance of each unique TCRbeta CDR3 rearrangement, sequence reads were collapsed and filtered. For each sample, productive Simpson clonality was calculated as the square root of Simpson's diversity index over productive rearrangements. The source is immuneACCESS, and TCRdb retained only in-frame sequences with V and J called. Part of the clones is not carried over; for the studies checked, unresolved V genes explain less than half of this, and the remainder is unexplained. That table furnishes V, J and clone size, whereas the DNA furnished D and trimming. This sample gives 390,000 or so clones in total; 85% to 90% of them show up just once. The ten largest clones capture roughly 1% of the sample.

Remarks on this clone: The antigen it binds to is not known. Base qualities were left out, and no much larger clone turns up one base away.

Recombination joined TRBV24-1 with TRBJ2-5, with no confident D gene call. This TCR derives from a man aged 18 to 30 who had recovered from COVID-19. The sample comprised PBMCs or T cells enriched from blood (not recorded which). The CDR3 region reads CATSDSLQETQYF. The DNA sequence is TGTGCCACCAGTGATAGCCTCCAAGAGACCCAGTACTTC.